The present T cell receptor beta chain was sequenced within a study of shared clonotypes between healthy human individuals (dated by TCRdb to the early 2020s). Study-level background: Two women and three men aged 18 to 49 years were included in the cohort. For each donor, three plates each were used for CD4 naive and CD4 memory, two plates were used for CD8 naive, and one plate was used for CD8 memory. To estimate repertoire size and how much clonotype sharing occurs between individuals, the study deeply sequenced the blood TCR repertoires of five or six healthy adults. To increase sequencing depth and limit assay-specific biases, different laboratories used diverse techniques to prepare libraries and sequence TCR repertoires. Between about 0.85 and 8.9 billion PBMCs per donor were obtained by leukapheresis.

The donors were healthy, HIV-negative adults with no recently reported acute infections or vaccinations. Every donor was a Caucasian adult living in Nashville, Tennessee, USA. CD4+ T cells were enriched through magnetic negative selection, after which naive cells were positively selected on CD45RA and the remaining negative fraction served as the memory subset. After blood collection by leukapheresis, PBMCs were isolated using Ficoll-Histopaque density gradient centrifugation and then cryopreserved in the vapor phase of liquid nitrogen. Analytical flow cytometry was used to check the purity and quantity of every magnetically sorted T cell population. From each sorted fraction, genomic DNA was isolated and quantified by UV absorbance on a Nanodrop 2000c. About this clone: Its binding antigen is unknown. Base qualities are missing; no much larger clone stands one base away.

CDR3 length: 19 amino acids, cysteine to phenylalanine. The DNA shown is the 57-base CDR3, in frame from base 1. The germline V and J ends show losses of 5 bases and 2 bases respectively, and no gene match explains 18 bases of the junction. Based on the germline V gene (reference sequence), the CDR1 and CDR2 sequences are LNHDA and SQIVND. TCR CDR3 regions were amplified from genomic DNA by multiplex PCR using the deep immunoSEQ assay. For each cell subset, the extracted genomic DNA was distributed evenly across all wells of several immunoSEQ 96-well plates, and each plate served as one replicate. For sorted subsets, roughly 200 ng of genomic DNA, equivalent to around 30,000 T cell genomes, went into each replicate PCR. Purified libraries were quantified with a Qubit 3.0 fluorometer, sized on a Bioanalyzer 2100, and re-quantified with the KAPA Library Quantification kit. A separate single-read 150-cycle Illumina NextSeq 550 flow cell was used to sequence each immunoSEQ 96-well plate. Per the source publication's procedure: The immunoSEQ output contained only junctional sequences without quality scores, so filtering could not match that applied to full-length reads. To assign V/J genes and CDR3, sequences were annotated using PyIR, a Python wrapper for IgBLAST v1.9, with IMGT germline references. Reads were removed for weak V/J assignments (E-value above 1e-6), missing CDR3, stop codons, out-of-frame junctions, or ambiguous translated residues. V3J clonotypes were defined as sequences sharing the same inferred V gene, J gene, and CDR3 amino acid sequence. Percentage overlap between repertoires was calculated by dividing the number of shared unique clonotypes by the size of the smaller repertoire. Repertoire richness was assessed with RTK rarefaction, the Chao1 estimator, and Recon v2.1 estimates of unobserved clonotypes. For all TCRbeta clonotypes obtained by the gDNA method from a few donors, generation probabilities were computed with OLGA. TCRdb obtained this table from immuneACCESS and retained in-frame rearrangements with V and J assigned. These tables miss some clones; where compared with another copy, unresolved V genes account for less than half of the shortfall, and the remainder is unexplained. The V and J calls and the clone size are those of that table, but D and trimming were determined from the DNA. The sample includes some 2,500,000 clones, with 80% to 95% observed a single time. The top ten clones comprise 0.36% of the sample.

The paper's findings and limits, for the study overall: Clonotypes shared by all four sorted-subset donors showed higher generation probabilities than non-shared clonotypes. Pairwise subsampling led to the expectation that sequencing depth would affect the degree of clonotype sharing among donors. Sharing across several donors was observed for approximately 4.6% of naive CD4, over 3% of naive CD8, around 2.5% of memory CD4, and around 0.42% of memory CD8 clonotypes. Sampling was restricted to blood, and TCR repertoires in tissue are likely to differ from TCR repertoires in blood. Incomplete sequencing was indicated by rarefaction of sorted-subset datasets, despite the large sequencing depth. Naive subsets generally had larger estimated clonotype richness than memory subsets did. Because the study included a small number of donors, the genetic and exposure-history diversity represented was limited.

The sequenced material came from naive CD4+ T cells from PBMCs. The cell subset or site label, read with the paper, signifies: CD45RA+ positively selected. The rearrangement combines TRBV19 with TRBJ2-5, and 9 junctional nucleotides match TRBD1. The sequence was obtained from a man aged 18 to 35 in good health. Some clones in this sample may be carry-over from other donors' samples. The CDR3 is CASSSIYPGTGNYQETQYF. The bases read TGTGCCAGTAGTTCCATCTACCCCGGGACAGGGAATTATCAAGAGACCCAGTACTTC.